The rows below give T cell receptor beta chains drawn from one sample of a study of T cell clonotyping in hematopoietic cell transplantation. Libraries were prepared by immunoSEQ multiplex PCR; TCRdb keeps only in-frame clonotypes and omits some of them. The sample shows 35,000 to 45,000 clones, 85% to 95% of them seen only once. Material for sequencing was peripheral blood mononuclear cells. Receptors were obtained from a woman in her forties or fifties in good health. Some clones in this sample may be carry-over from other donors' samples. CDR3s leave out the opening cysteine and the closing phenylalanine or tryptophan.

ASSLAGAANEKLF	TRBJ1-4	TRBV5-1
ASSFGDTTNEKLF	TRBJ1-4	TRBV7-9
ASSAQRGGNTGELF	TRBJ2-2	TRBV2
ASSTSTGPYEQY	TRBJ2-7	TRBV19
ASSPRGRLQETQY	TRBJ2-5	TRBV5-4
ASSFRRSDTQY	TRBJ2-3	TRBV27
ASSYGRGDRGTEAF	TRBJ1-1	TRBV5-1
ASSYRRSSYNSPLH	TRBJ1-6	TRBV6-5
ASSIAGEAETQY	TRBJ2-5	TRBV6-5
ASSQVRYGYT	TRBJ1-2	TRBV7-9
ASSLARDYEQY	TRBJ2-7	TRBV6-1
ASSASGGGYEQY	TRBJ2-7	TRBV9
VGWGDRGHQPQH	TRBJ1-5	TRBV7-5
ARGSGTRTYEQY	NA	TRBV11-3